The 15 T cell receptor beta chains below were found in one sample sequenced in a study of PD-1 blockade in classical Hodgkin lymphoma. There was relapse after autologous stem cell transplantation in every patient, and there was variation in brentuximab vedotin exposure. Assay used: immunoSEQ multiplex PCR; TCRdb lists only in-frame clones, some missing. The sample records more than 90,000 clones, roughly 76% being singletons. This material consisted of peripheral blood mononuclear cells (PBMCs), taken before the second cycle of nivolumab. The receptors come from a human donor with classical Hodgkin lymphoma.

The gene calls are TRBV11-2 and TRBJ2-3; 7 bases are a match to TRBD2. Germline trimming cut 5 bases from V and 6 bases from J; bases unmatched to any gene: 5. The CDR3 is made up of 13 amino acids. Per the germline V gene, CDR1 is SGHAT and CDR2 is FQNNGV. CDR3 sequence reads: CASSPAGVDTQYF. The DNA of the CDR3 is TGTGCCAGCAGCCCTGCGGGGGTGGATACGCAGTATTTT.

J is TRBJ2-7 and V is TRBV7-2, with TRBD2 matching over 7 bases. The CDR3 loop spans 15 amino acids. J was trimmed by 1 base and V by 1 base; bases with no gene match: 4. Germline V gene sequence: CDR1 SGHTA, CDR2 FQGNSA. The CDR3 DNA is TGTGCCAGCAGCTTAGGCCCGCGGGAGTCCTACGAGCAGTACTTC. Residues: CASSLGPRESYEQYF. Combining the CDR3 with reference TRBV7-2 and TRBJ2-7 gives the whole variable domain GAGVSQSPSNKVTEKGKDVELRCDPISGHTALYWYRQSLGQGLEFLIYFQGNSAPDKSGLPSDRFSAERTGGSVSTLTIQRTQQEDSAVYLCASSLGPRESYEQYFGPGTRLTVT.

The rearrangement joins TRBV18 to TRBJ2-1, with a tentative D call TRBD2 (6 bases). V lost 0 bases and J lost 0, with 6 bases in between. The CDR3 covers 15 residues. From germline, CDR1 is KGHSH and CDR2 LQKENI. CDR3 protein: CASSPPSGSYNEQFF. The CDR3 DNA follows: TGTGCCAGCTCACCACCTAGCGGCTCCTACAATGAGCAGTTCTTC.

The chain recombines TRBV14 with TRBJ2-2; TRBD2 matches at 7 bases. The V and J ends lost 4 bases and 6 bases, in that order; junction bases with no gene match: 2. Germline lookup yields CDR1 SGHDN and CDR2 FVKESK. CDR3 size: 13 residues. CDR3: CASSRDYPGELFF. CDR3 nucleotides: TGTGCCAGCAGCCGGGACTACCCCGGGGAGCTGTTTTTT.

The rearrangement joins TRBV5-1 to TRBJ1-1; 7 nucleotides line up with TRBD1. J lost 6 bases, V lost 5 bases, and 28 bases had no gene match. There are 20 residues in the CDR3. From germline, CDR1 is SGHRS and CDR2 YFSETQ. Here the CDR3 reads CASREVGASYGGQTEAEAFF. The CDR3 DNA sequence: TGCGCCAGCAGAGAAGTGGGGGCGAGCTACGGGGGACAGACGGAAGCTGAAGCTTTCTTT.

V and J are TRBV30 and TRBJ2-3; tentatively, D is TRBD2 (5 bases). This CDR3 is 13 amino acids long. Trimming left V 5 bases short and J 6 bases short, with 15 bases between. Per the germline V gene, CDR1 is GTSNPN and CDR2 is SVGIG (reference sequence). The DNA of the CDR3 is TGTGCCTGGGGCTGGCGGGCACAGGATACGCAGTATTTT. Translating it yields CAWGWRAQDTQYF. The whole variable domain, remainder taken from reference TRBV30 and TRBJ2-3, is SQTIHQWPATLVQPVGSPLSLECTVEGTSNPNLYWYRQAAGRGLQLLFYSVGIGQISSEVPQNLSASRPQDRQFILSSKKLLLSDSGFYLCAWGWRAQDTQYFGPGTRLTVL.

The CDR3 loop is CASSLGTGNTEAFF. The CDR3 coding sequence is TGTGCCAGCAGCTTAGGAACAGGAAACACTGAAGCTTTCTTT. The chain joins TRBV7-6 to TRBJ1-1, with D possibly TRBD1 on 5 matching bases. V lost 1 base and J lost 2, with 8 bases in between. The germline gives CDR1 SGHVS, CDR2 FNYEAQ. The CDR3 extends over 14 amino acids. Full variable domain (rest looked up from reference TRBV7-6 and TRBJ1-1): GAGVSQSPRYKVTKRGQDVALRCDPISGHVSLYWYRQALGQGPEFLTYFNYEAQQDKSGLPNDRFSAERPEGSISTLTIQRTEQRDSAMYRCASSLGTGNTEAFFGQGTRLTVV.

Only one count was recorded for this clone. The V gene is TRBV6-1, the J gene TRBJ1-5, with TRBD1 matching over 10 bases. The junction had 5 bases not matched to a gene; V was cut back by 6 bases and J by 6 bases. Germline V gene sequence: CDR1 MNHNS, CDR2 SASEGT. This CDR3 has 14 amino acids. The CDR3 bases are TGTGCCAGCAGGGTTGACAGGGGGCTTCAGCCCCAGCATTTT. The encoded protein is CASRVDRGLQPQHF.

The chain recombines TRBV14 with TRBJ2-1; TRBD1 might be the D (6 bases). Looked up from germline, CDR1 is SGHDN and CDR2 is FVKESK. CDR3 length: 15 amino acids. Trimming cost V 3 bases and J 3 bases, with 12 bases left between them. CDR3: CASSHSPDSYNEQFF. The CDR3 bases are TGTGCCAGCAGCCATTCCCCGGACAGCTACAATGAGCAGTTCTTC.

The chain couples TRBV19 to TRBJ2-2; 8 bases fit TRBD1. Trimming at V came to 8 bases and at J to 6 bases, leaving 8 bases not matched to a gene. This CDR3 region has 14 residues. Per germline, CDR1 LNHDA and CDR2 SQIVND (reference sequence). The DNA for the CDR3 is TGTGCCAGTCAACCGGTACAGGGGGCCGGGGAGCTGTTTTTT. Encoded protein: CASQPVQGAGELFF.

This rearrangement joins TRBV6-1 to TRBJ2-3; 13 bases fit TRBD2. The CDR3 extends over 19 amino acids. Germline V gives CDR1 MNHNS, CDR2 SASEGT. Trimming took 1 base from V and 0 from J; bases not matched to a gene: 7. The CDR3: CASSEDPGTSGTSTDTQYF. CDR3 sequence (DNA): TGTGCCAGCAGTGAAGATCCCGGGACTAGCGGGACTAGCACAGATACGCAGTATTTT.

The chain combines TRBV7-8 with TRBJ1-1; D call uncertain. V lost 5 bases and J lost 6, with 22 bases in between. Germline CDR1 reads SGHVS; CDR2 reads FQNEAQ. This CDR3 contains 16 residues. The CDR3 is CASSRVVRGMVSEAFF. The CDR3 DNA sequence: TGTGCCAGCAGCCGCGTTGTGCGGGGTATGGTCTCTGAAGCTTTCTTT.

This chain connects TRBV5-1 to TRBJ2-7; D gene ambiguous. Germline CDR1 and CDR2: SGHRS and YFSETQ. The V and J ends lost 0 bases and 0 bases respectively, with 10 bases between them. The CDR3 is 15 residues long. The CDR3 region is CASSLAGGYSYEQYF. The CDR3, as DNA: TGCGCCAGCAGCTTGGCAGGCGGCTACTCCTACGAGCAGTACTTC.

V is TRBV7-8 and J is TRBJ2-5, with 7 nucleotides matching TRBD2. The CDR3 sequence is 16 residues long. CDR1 and CDR2 (germline): SGHVS, FQNEAQ. V dropped 1 base and J dropped 4; count of bases not matched to a gene: 9. The CDR3 DNA follows: TGTGCCAGCAGCTTAGGGGCGGCAGGGAGGGCAGAGACCCAGTACTTC. Protein product: CASSLGAAGRAETQYF.

The genes are TRBV2 and TRBJ1-1, with 8 positions matching TRBD1. The CDR3 is made up of 16 amino acids. Germline V gives CDR1 SNHLY, CDR2 FYNNEI. Trimming cost V 8 bases and J 0 bases; bases outside gene matches: 11. The CDR3 DNA follows: TGTGCCAGCCCGGTGGGGACAGGAGTGATGAACACTGAAGCTTTCTTT. Translating gives CASPVGTGVMNTEAFF.